What follows are 17 T cell receptor beta chains derived from one specimen sequenced in a study of T cells after yellow fever vaccination. TCRdb re-called the 5' RACE reads with MiXCR, one entry per CDR3 protein. Among about 500,000 distinct CDR3 sequences listed, about 15% were seen once. The specimen was PBMCs, collected 4 to 5 days after the first yellow fever vaccination. The source is a man aged 18 to 29 who received the YFV17D yellow fever vaccine.

This clonotype was seen a handful of times. The genes are TRBV6-5 and TRBJ2-6; D may be TRBD1 (5 bases). The length of the CDR3 is 18 residues. Between the trimmed V and J ends, which lost 6 bases and 0 bases, there was a span of 18 bases. CDR1 and CDR2 from the germline V gene are MNHEY and SVGAGI. The CDR3 is CASSHSDTTPSGANVLTF. As DNA, the CDR3 is TGTGCCAGCAGCCACTCGGACACAACACCCTCTGGGGCCAACGTCCTGACTTTC.

This clonotype was found many times. The chain couples TRBV7-9 to TRBJ2-3, with D perhaps matching TRBD2 (5 bases). Germline V gene lookup returns CDR1 SEHNR and CDR2 FQNEAQ (reference sequence). V was pared by 2 bases and J by 6 bases, with 18 bases between. This CDR3 region has 16 residues. The CDR3 is CASSLPHFPPGDTQYF. CDR3 DNA: TGTGCCAGCAGCTTACCCCACTTCCCCCCGGGGGATACGCAGTATTTT.

This clonotype showed up many times. The rearrangement joins TRBV7-7 to TRBJ2-3, with 7 bases matching TRBD1. This CDR3 spans 15 amino acids. Germline assignment: CDR1 SSHAT and CDR2 FNYEAQ (reference sequence). V was pared by 6 bases and J by 2 bases, with 8 bases of the junction left unmatched. CDR3 in DNA: TGTGCCAGCAGTCGAGGACAGGCCCCCACAGATACGCAGTATTTT. It encodes CASSRGQAPTDTQYF.

J is TRBJ1-1 and V is TRBV18, with TRBD1 matching over 8 bases. Germline assignment: CDR1 KGHSH and CDR2 LQKENI. J gave up 6 bases and V 5 bases, and 11 bases lay outside the gene matches. This CDR3 contains 15 residues. The CDR3 DNA reads TGTGCCAGCTCATCTTACAATCAGGGGGCTCCTGAAGCTTTCTTT. Translation gives CASSSYNQGAPEAFF.

The gene calls are TRBV5-1 and TRBJ2-1; D uncertain. CDR1 SGHRS and CDR2 YFSETQ come from the germline V gene. The CDR3 totals 12 residues. Trimming left V 3 bases short and J 10 bases short, with 11 bases between. CDR3 residues: CASSYVAEEQFF. CDR3 nucleotide sequence: TGCGCCAGCAGCTACGTCGCGGAAGAGCAGTTCTTC.

This chain links TRBV6-1 with TRBJ2-3; a possible D gene is TRBD1 (6 bases). From germline, CDR1 is MNHNS and CDR2 SASEGT. CDR3 length equals 15 residues. Trimming took 5 bases from V and 4 from J, leaving 16 bases between them. The CDR3 DNA reads TGTGCCAGCAGTAGGACAGCCCAGGGGCCAGATACGCAGTATTTT. Translation gives CASSRTAQGPDTQYF.

V usage is TRBV7-9 and J usage is TRBJ2-6; D gene unclear. V was trimmed by 3 bases and J by 2 bases, leaving 11 bases between them. The CDR3 totals 16 residues. Germline loops: CDR1 SEHNR, CDR2 FQNEAQ (reference sequence). The CDR3 loop is CASSLNRVTGANVLTF. CDR3 DNA: TGTGCCAGCAGCTTGAACCGGGTTACTGGGGCCAACGTCCTGACTTTC.

The chain joins TRBV9 to TRBJ2-6; D gene unclear. This CDR3 has 17 residues. The V gene's germline CDR1 is SGDLS and CDR2 YYNGEE. Trimming took 0 bases from V and 0 from J, leaving 10 bases between them. The CDR3 loop reads CASSVEERSSGANVLTF. As DNA, the CDR3 is TGTGCCAGCAGCGTAGAGGAGAGGTCCTCTGGGGCCAACGTCCTGACTTTC.

The chain recombines TRBV6-1 with TRBJ1-1; D is undetermined. V lost 2 bases and J 1 base, leaving 11 bases between the germline ends. The CDR3 runs 15 residues. Germline loops: CDR1 MNHNS, CDR2 SASEGT. CDR3 bases: TGTGCCAGCAGTGAACGGGTACAGAGGAACACTGAAGCTTTCTTT. This encodes CASSERVQRNTEAFF.

This clonotype was detected a few times. The rearrangement links TRBV5-1 to TRBJ2-7; 8 bases are shared with TRBD1. The germline V gene has CDR1 SGHRS and CDR2 YFSETQ. The CDR3 has 14 amino acids. J was trimmed by 5 bases and V by 4 bases; bases with no gene match: 8. The CDR3 nucleotides read TGCGCCAGCAGCCCCAGGACAGGGAGGCACGAGCAGTACTTC. Protein product: CASSPRTGRHEQYF.

The V gene is TRBV12-3 or TRBV12-4, the J gene TRBJ2-3; unclear D gene. This CDR3 comprises 15 residues. Trimming stripped 3 bases from V and 0 bases from J, with 10 bases between. The CDR3 DNA reads TGTGCCAGCAGTTTGAGCCAGGCCAGCACAGATACGCAGTATTTT. Protein product: CASSLSQASTDTQYF.

This clonotype was detected a few times. The V call is TRBV7-2, the J call TRBJ2-2; 7 positions match TRBD2. The CDR3 consists of 15 residues. Germline lookup yields CDR1 SGHTA and CDR2 FQGNSA. After removal of 7 bases from V and 0 bases from J, the junction contained 5 bases not matched to a gene. In DNA, the CDR3 is TGTGCCAGCACCCTACGGGGGGCGAACACCGGGGAGCTGTTTTTT. Protein sequence: CASTLRGANTGELFF.

J is TRBJ2-3 and V is TRBV5-4; the D is unclear. Germline V gene lookup returns CDR1 SGHNT and CDR2 YYREEE (reference sequence). Trimming removed 2 bases from V and 3 bases from J, with 7 bases in between. The CDR3 consists of 13 residues. This CDR3 is CASSFADTDTQYF. The CDR3 DNA is TGTGCCAGCAGCTTCGCAGATACAGATACGCAGTATTTT.

This clonotype occurred a few times. The rearrangement uses TRBV20-1 and TRBJ2-1, with D uncertain. Trimming shortened V by 3 bases and J by 5 bases, and 2 bases separated the two germline ends. There are 10 residues in the CDR3. The germline V gene has CDR1 DFQATT and CDR2 SNEGSKA (reference sequence). CDR3 sequence reads: CSASHNEQFF. For the CDR3, the DNA is TGCAGTGCTAGTCACAATGAGCAGTTCTTC.

The table lists this clonotype with many counts. The chain joins TRBV6-1 to TRBJ1-5, with D perhaps TRBD1 (5 bases). In germline, CDR1 is MNHNS, CDR2 SASEGT. V dropped 3 bases and J dropped 1 base, with 7 bases sitting between them. The CDR3 contains 14 residues. DNA of the CDR3: TGTGCCAGCAGTGAGGGGCCCAGCAATCAGCCCCAGCATTTT. Translating gives CASSEGPSNQPQHF.

This clonotype was seen more than once but under ten times. The chain joins TRBV9 to TRBJ1-3; D gene unclear. Germline-derived CDR1 and CDR2 are SGDLS and YYNGEE. This CDR3 spans 14 amino acids. Between the trimmed V and J ends, which lost 2 bases and 1 base, there was a span of 7 bases. The CDR3, as DNA: TGTGCCAGCAGCGTCGACGGGTCTGGAAACACCATATATTTT. It yields the protein CASSVDGSGNTIYF. The variable domain in full, with the rest retrieved from reference TRBV9 and TRBJ1-3, is DSGVTQTPKHLITATGQRVTLRCSPRSGDLSVYWYQQSLDQGLQFLIQYYNGEERAKGNILERFSAQQFPDLHSELNLSSLELGDSALYFCASSVDGSGNTIYFGEGSWLTVV.

V is TRBV7-2 and J is TRBJ2-3; 11 positions match TRBD2. CDR3 length: 14 amino acids. Per the germline V gene, CDR1 is SGHTA and CDR2 is FQGNSA. With V trimmed by 5 bases and J by 8 bases, 6 bases remained unmatched. CDR3 protein: CASSPTTSGATQYF. In nucleotides, the CDR3 is TGTGCCAGCAGCCCCACGACTAGCGGGGCTACGCAGTATTTT.